This T cell receptor (beta chain) was obtained from a study of glioma-infiltrating T cells. Study observations and caveats: Tissue and blood shared very few CDR3 sequences.

The CDR3 extends over 12 amino acids. The V and J ends lost 5 bases and 1 base respectively, with 7 bases between them. CDR1 is GTSNPN and CDR2 is SVGIG in the germline V gene (reference sequence). The iRepertoire nested amplicon-rescue multiplex PCR amplified TCR alpha and beta CDR3s from RNA. TCRdb recomputed calls from the multiplex PCR reads with MiXCR, one row per CDR3 protein. The profile shows about 180,000 distinct CDR3 sequences, about 47% of them singletons. Comment on this clonotype: Its antigen remains unknown.

The TCR was taken from a human donor with low-grade glioma or glioblastoma, undergoing nonglioma brain surgery, or in good health (not recorded which). J is TRBJ2-3 and V is TRBV30, with D perhaps given as TRBD1 or TRBD2 (5 bases each). The sequenced sample consisted of glioma tissue, nonneoplastic brain tissue, or PBMCs (not recorded which). CDR3 in DNA: TGTGCCTGGGGGGGAGGCACAGATACGCAGTATTTT. Residues: CAWGGGTDTQYF.